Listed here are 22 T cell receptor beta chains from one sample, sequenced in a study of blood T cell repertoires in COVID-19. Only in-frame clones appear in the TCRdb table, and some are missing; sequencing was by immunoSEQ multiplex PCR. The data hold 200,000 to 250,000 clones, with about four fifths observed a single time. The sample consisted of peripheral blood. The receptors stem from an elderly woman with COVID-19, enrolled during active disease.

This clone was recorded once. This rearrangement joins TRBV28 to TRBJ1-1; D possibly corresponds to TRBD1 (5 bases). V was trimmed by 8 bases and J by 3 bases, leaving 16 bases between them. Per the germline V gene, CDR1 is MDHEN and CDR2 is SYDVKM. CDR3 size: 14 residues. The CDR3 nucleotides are TGTGCCAGCCGGGGGGGGGTCGCGGACACTGAAGCTTTCTTT. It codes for CASRGGVADTEAFF.

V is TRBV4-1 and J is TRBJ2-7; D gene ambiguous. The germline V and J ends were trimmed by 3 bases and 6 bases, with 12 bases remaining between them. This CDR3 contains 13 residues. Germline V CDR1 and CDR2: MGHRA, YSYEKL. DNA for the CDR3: TGCGCCAGCAGCCAGGCTTTATATCGCGAGCAGTACTTC. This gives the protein CASSQALYREQYF.

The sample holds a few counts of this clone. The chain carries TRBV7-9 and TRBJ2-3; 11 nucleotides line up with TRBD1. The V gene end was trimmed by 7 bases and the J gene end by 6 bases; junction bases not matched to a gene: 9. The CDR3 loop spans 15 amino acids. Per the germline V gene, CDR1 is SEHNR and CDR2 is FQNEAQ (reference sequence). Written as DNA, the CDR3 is TGTGCCAGCAACCGAGGACAGGGGGCTTTGGATACGCAGTATTTT. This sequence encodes CASNRGQGALDTQYF.

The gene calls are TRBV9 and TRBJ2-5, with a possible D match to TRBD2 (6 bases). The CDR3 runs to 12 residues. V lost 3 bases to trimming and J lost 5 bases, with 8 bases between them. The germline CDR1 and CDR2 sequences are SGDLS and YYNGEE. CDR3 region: CASSAGGETQYF. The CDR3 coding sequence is TGTGCCAGCAGCGCCGGAGGGGAGACCCAGTACTTC.

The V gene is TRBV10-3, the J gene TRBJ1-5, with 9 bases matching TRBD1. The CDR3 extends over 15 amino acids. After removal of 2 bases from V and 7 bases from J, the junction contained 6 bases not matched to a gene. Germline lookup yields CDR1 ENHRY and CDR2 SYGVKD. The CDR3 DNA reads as TGTGCCATCAGTGAGGACAGGGGGGGGTGGCAGCCCCAGCATTTT. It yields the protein CAISEDRGGWQPQHF.

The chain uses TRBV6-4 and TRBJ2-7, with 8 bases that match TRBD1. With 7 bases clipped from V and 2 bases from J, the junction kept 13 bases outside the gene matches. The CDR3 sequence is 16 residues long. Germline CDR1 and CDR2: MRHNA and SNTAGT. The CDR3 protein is CASTRPEDREAYEQYF. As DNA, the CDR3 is TGTGCCAGCACAAGACCAGAGGACAGGGAAGCCTACGAGCAGTACTTC.

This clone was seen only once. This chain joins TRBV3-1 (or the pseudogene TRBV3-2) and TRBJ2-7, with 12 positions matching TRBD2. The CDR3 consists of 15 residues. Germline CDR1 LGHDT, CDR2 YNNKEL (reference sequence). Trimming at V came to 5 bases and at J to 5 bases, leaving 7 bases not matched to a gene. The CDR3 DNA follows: TGTGCCAGCAGCGAGCTAGCGGGGGGGCCCCACGAGCAGTACTTC. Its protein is CASSELAGGPHEQYF.

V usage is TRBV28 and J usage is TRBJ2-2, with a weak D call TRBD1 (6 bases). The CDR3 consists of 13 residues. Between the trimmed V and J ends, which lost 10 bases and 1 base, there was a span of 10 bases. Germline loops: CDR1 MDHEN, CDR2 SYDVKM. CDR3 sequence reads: CAIRTENTGELFF. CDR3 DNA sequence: TGTGCCATCCGGACAGAGAACACCGGGGAGCTGTTTTTT. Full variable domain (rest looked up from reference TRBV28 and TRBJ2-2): DVKVTQSSRYLVKRTGEKVFLECVQDMDHENMFWYRQDPGLGLRLIYFSYDVKMKEKGDIPEGYSVSREKKERFSLILESASTNQTSMYLCAIRTENTGELFFGEGSRLTVL.

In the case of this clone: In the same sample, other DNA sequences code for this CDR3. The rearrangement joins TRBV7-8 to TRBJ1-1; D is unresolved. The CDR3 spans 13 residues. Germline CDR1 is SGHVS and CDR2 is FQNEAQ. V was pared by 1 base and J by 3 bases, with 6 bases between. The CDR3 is CASSLVRDTEAFF. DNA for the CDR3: TGTGCCAGCAGCTTAGTCCGGGACACTGAAGCTTTCTTT.

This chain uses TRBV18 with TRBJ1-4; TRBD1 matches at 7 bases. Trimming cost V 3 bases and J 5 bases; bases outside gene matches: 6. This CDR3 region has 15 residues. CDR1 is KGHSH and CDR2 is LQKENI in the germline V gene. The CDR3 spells CASSPQTGTNEKLFF. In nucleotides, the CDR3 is TGTGCCAGCTCACCTCAGACAGGGACGAATGAAAAACTGTTTTTT. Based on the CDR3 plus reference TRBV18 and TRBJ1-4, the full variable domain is NAGVMQNPRHLVRRRGQEARLRCSPMKGHSHVYWYRQLPEEGLKFMVYLQKENIIDESGMPKERFSAEFPKEGPSILRIQQVVRGDSAAYFCASSPQTGTNEKLFFGSGTQLSVL.

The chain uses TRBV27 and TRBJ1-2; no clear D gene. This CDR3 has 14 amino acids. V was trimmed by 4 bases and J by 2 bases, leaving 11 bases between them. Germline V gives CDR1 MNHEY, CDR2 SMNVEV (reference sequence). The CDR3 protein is CASSSIRLNYGYTF. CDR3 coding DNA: TGTGCCAGCAGTTCCATTAGATTAAACTATGGCTACACCTTC.

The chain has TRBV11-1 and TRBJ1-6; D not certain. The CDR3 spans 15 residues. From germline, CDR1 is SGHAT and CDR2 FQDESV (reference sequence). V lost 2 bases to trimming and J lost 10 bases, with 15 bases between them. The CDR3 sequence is CASSLHGQEVSPLHF. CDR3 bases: TGTGCCAGCAGCTTACATGGGCAGGAGGTCTCACCCCTCCACTTT.

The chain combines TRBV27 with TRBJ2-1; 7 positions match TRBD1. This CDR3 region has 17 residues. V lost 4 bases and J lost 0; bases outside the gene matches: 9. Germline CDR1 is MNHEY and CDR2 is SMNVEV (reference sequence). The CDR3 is CASSSFQGGASYNEQFF. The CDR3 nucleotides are TGTGCCAGCAGTTCCTTTCAAGGGGGCGCCTCCTACAATGAGCAGTTCTTC.

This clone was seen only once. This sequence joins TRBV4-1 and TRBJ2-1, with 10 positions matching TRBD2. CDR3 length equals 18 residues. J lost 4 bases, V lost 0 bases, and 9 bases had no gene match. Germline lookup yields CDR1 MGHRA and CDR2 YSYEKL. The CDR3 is CASSQEGATSGTYNEQFF. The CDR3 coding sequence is TGCGCCAGCAGCCAAGAGGGGGCAACTAGCGGGACTTACAATGAGCAGTTCTTC.

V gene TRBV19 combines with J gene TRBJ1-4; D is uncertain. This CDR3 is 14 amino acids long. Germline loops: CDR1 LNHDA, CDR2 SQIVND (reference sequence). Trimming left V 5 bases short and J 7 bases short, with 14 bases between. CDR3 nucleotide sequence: TGTGCCAGTAGTTTGGCGGCGTTCGCTGAAAAACTGTTTTTT. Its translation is CASSLAAFAEKLFF.

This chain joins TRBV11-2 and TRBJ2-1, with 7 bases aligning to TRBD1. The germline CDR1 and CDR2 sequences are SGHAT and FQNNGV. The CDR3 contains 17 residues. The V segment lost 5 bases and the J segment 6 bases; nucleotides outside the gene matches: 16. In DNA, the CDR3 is TGTGCCAGCAGCCAGGGACAGATCTTCGCACCTTTCAATGAGCAGTTCTTC. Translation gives CASSQGQIFAPFNEQFF.

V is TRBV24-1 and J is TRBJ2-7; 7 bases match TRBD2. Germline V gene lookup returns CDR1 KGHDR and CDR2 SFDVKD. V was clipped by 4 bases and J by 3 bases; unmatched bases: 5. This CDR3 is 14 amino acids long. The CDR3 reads CATSDPGLGYEQYF. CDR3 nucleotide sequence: TGTGCCACCAGTGACCCCGGACTAGGCTACGAGCAGTACTTC.

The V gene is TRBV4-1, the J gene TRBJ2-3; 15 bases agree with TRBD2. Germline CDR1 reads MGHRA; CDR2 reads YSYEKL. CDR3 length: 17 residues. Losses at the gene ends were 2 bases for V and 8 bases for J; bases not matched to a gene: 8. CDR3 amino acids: CASSQPGLAGGTRTQYF. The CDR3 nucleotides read TGCGCCAGCAGCCAACCGGGACTAGCGGGAGGTACGCGTACGCAGTATTTT.

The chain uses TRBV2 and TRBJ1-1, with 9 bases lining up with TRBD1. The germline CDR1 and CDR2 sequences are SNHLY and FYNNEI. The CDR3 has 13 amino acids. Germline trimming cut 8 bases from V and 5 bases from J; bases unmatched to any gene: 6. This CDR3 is CASGGTGRTEAFF. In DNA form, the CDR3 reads TGTGCCAGCGGCGGGACAGGGAGGACTGAAGCTTTCTTT.

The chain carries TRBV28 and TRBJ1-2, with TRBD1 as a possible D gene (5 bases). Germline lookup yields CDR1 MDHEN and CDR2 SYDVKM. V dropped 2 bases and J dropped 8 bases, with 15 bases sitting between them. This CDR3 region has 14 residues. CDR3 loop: CASSLVVKGNGYTF. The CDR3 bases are TGTGCCAGCAGTTTAGTCGTGAAGGGGAACGGCTACACCTTC.

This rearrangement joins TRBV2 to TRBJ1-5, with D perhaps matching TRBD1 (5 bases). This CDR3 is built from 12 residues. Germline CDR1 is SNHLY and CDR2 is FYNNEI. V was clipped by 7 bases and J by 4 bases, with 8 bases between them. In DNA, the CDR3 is TGTGCCAGCACGGGGGGGAATCAGCCCCAGCATTTT. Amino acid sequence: CASTGGNQPQHF.

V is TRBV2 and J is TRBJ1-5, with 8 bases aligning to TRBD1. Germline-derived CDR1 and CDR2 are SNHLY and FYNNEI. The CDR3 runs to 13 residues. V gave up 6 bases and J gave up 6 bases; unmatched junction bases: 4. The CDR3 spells CASSSDRAQPQHF. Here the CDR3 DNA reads TGTGCCAGCAGCTCGGACAGGGCTCAGCCCCAGCATTTT.